The next 13 T cell receptor beta chains were all read from a single sample in a study of technical replicates of blood from a few donors. Method: immunoSEQ multiplex PCR; TCRdb's copy keeps in-frame clones and lacks some. Of about 61,000 clones in the sample, approximately 97% were seen once. Sequencing was performed on T cells isolated from PBMCs. These receptors were taken from a human donor in good health.

The chain joins TRBV4-2 to TRBJ2-3; D is ambiguous. V was trimmed by 2 bases and J by 4 bases, leaving 4 bases between them. CDR1 is LGHNA and CDR2 is YNFKEQ in the germline V gene. There are 12 residues in the CDR3. The CDR3, as DNA: TGTGCCAGCAGCCAATATGCAGATACGCAGTATTTT. Translating gives CASSQYADTQYF.

The gene calls are TRBV28 and TRBJ2-7; TRBD2 matches at 7 bases. The length of the CDR3 is 13 residues. In germline, CDR1 is MDHEN, CDR2 SYDVKM. Trimming at V came to 2 bases and at J to 5 bases, leaving 3 bases not matched to a gene. The CDR3 DNA reads as TGTGCCAGCAGTTTACGCGGGAGCCACGAGCAGTACTTC. It is translated as CASSLRGSHEQYF.

This rearrangement joins TRBV6-5 to TRBJ1-5; D remains unclear. Trimming left V 7 bases short and J 1 base short, with 11 bases between. Germline V gene sequence: CDR1 MNHEY, CDR2 SVGAGI. The CDR3 length is 14 residues. The chain's CDR3 is CASKGGRSNQPQHF. The CDR3 DNA reads TGTGCCAGCAAGGGCGGGAGGAGCAATCAGCCCCAGCATTTT.

The V gene is TRBV5-1, the J gene TRBJ2-5, with unresolved D. Trimming cost V 0 bases and J 5 bases, with 8 bases left between them. CDR1 is SGHRS, CDR2 YFSETQ, per germline. CDR3 length: 13 amino acids. The CDR3 DNA sequence: TGCGCCAGCAGCTTGGGCGTGGAGGAGACCCAGTACTTC. Its protein product is CASSLGVEETQYF.

The gene calls are TRBV2 and TRBJ1-4; weak D call: TRBD1 (5 bases). V dropped 6 bases and J dropped 0 bases, with 11 bases sitting between them. The CDR3 contains 15 residues. The germline gives CDR1 SNHLY, CDR2 FYNNEI. Here the CDR3 DNA reads TGTGCCAGCAGGGGGCTCGCTGCAACTAATGAAAAACTGTTTTTT. Translating gives CASRGLAATNEKLFF.

The chain is built from TRBV11-2 and TRBJ1-2; D perhaps matches TRBD1 (6 bases). Between the trimmed V and J ends, which lost 5 bases and 4 bases, there was a span of 14 bases. Germline V CDR1 and CDR2: SGHAT, FQNNGV. The length of the CDR3 is 14 residues. The CDR3, as DNA: TGTGCCAGCAGCACCGGGACATTTACCTATGGCTACACCTTC. The encoded protein is CASSTGTFTYGYTF.

DNA for the CDR3: TGTGCCAGCAGCAAAGAAGGTTTTTCTGAGAAGATGGACAGGGCCTACATTTACAATGAGCAGTTCTTC. As protein: CASSKEGFSEKMDRAYIYNEQFF. The chain recombines TRBV21-1 with TRBJ2-1; the table assigns TRBD1, which was not confirmed against the DNA. TRBV21-1 is a known pseudogene. CDR3 length equals 23 residues.

The rearrangement uses TRBV6-6 and TRBJ1-1; the D is unclear. V shed 0 bases and J shed 1 base, with 12 bases lying between them. CDR1 is MNHNY and CDR2 is SVGAGI in the germline V gene (reference sequence). The CDR3 is made up of 16 amino acids. CDR3 nucleotide sequence: TGTGCCAGCAGTTACTCTCATTTCGGAGGGAACACTGAAGCTTTCTTT. Protein product: CASSYSHFGGNTEAFF.

As concerns this clone: At one end, the junction sequence differs from germline, possibly due to a read error. This chain joins TRBV20-1 and TRBJ2-4, with no clear D. This CDR3 has 10 amino acids. CDR1 is DFQATT and CDR2 is SNEGSKA in the germline V gene (reference sequence). CDR3 bases: TGCAGTGCTAGATCGTCCAACTGGGCCTTC. It translates to CSARSSNWAF.

The count of this clone is one. The CDR3 sequence: CASSQVGLAEAFF. In DNA form, the CDR3 reads TGCGCCAGCAGCCAGGTGGGACTGGCTGAAGCTTTCTTT. The chain joins TRBV4-1 to TRBJ1-1; perhaps TRBD1 as D (5 bases). Per germline, CDR1 MGHRA and CDR2 YSYEKL. The CDR3 runs to 13 residues. The ends were cut back, 3 bases at V and 6 bases at J, with 11 bases in the middle.

This chain links TRBV2 with TRBJ2-7, with D possibly being TRBD1 (6 bases). Trimming shortened V by 8 bases and J by 7 bases, and 12 bases separated the two germline ends. Looked up from germline, CDR1 is SNHLY and CDR2 is FYNNEI. The CDR3 extends over 11 amino acids. In DNA, the CDR3 is TGTGCCAGCCGGCAAGGGACAGAGCAGTACTTC. Protein product: CASRQGTEQYF.

The sample holds one count of this clone. The rearrangement joins TRBV5-8 to TRBJ1-1; D remains unclear. Germline V lookup: CDR1 SGHTS, CDR2 YDEGEE. V lost 7 bases, J lost 1 base, and 11 bases lay in between. The CDR3 length is 13 residues. The DNA for the CDR3 is TGTGCCAGCCGCACCACAAGGAACACTGAAGCTTTCTTT. Amino acid sequence: CASRTTRNTEAFF.

The chain recombines TRBV9 with TRBJ2-7; no clear D gene. Germline lookup yields CDR1 SGDLS and CDR2 YYNGEE. The CDR3 loop spans 13 amino acids. V was clipped by 4 bases and J by 4 bases, with 12 bases between them. CDR3 coding DNA: TGTGCCAGCAGCCCCTCGGGTTCGTACGAGCAGTACTTC. Translating gives CASSPSGSYEQYF.